The following is a TCR beta chain sequence with its context. The antigen remains unidentified. The sample comes from a study of OX40 agonist ivuxolimab in advanced cancers. Findings and caveats of the study: Low normalized clonal expansion also occurred in some nonresponding patients. Among the lowest peripheral clonal expansion occurred in 0.1-3.0 mg/kg partial responders.

Per the germline V gene, CDR1 is MGHRA and CDR2 is YSYEKL. The CDR3 extends over 15 amino acids. Trimming removed 1 base from V and 8 bases from J, with 17 bases in between. Produced via immunoSEQ multiplex PCR; TCRdb's table is partial and in-frame only. The table lists about 48,000 clones, 85% to 90% of them singletons. The chain is built from TRBV4-1 and TRBJ1-2; D remains unclear. The receptor comes from an adult with an advanced solid tumor such as melanoma, head and neck, liver or kidney cancer. The source was CD4+ or CD8+ T cells sorted from blood, collected in a trial of the OX40 agonist ivuxolimab. This chain's CDR3 is CASSQGVDFGIGYTF. In DNA form, the CDR3 reads TGCGCCAGCAGCCAAGGGGTTGATTTCGGGATAGGCTACACCTTC.